The 32 T cell receptor beta chains given below trace back to one sample, sequenced in a study of T cell repertoires in cytomegalovirus infection. MiXCR, run by TCRdb on the reads, gives a single entry per CDR3 protein. The profile shows around 100,000 distinct CDR3 sequences, about 9.5% of them singletons. These receptors have no known antigen. Sequencing input: PBMCs, sequenced either directly or after in vitro stimulation (not recorded which). The origin of the receptors is a human donor in good health (CMV status not recorded). Some clones in this sample may be carry-over from other donors' samples.

The sample holds many counts of this clonotype. The chain joins TRBV7-2 to TRBJ2-1, with TRBD2 identical over 8 bases. Germline loops: CDR1 SGHTA, CDR2 FQGNSA. Losses at the gene ends were 1 base for V and 4 bases for J; bases not matched to a gene: 12. There are 18 residues in the CDR3. The CDR3 sequence: CASSLGPKLAARYNEQFF. CDR3 in DNA: TGTGCCAGCAGCTTAGGCCCTAAACTAGCGGCACGTTACAATGAGCAGTTCTTC.

In regard to this clonotype: A much more abundant neighbour one base away suggests this may be a read error. The gene calls are TRBV19 and TRBJ2-5; 14 bases align to TRBD2. V lost 10 bases to trimming and J lost 10 bases; unmatched junction nucleotides: 11. There are 14 residues in the CDR3. Looked up from germline, CDR1 is LNHDA and CDR2 is SQIVND (reference sequence). Here the CDR3 reads CAIRAGTSGSVQYF. The CDR3 coding sequence is TGTGCCATTAGAGCCGGGACTAGCGGGAGTGTCCAGTACTTC.

This clonotype was recorded many times. The chain has TRBV6-1 and TRBJ2-6; D call uncertain. The CDR3 has 15 residues. Germline V gives CDR1 MNHNS, CDR2 SASEGT. V was pared by 4 bases and J by 1 base, with 8 bases between. The CDR3 is CASSAQSSGANVLTF. CDR3 bases: TGTGCCAGCAGTGCCCAGTCTTCTGGGGCCAACGTCCTGACTTTC.

The V call is TRBV6-6, the J call TRBJ2-3; TRBD1 might be the D (6 bases). The CDR3 length is 14 residues. Germline V gene sequence: CDR1 MNHNY, CDR2 SVGAGI (reference sequence). V was clipped by 2 bases and J by 0 bases, with 6 bases between them. DNA of the CDR3: TGTGCCAGCAGTTACCAGGGGAGCACAGATACGCAGTATTTT. This encodes CASSYQGSTDTQYF.

This clonotype appeared a few times. The rearrangement joins TRBV11-2 to TRBJ1-1, with 8 bases fitting TRBD1. Germline V lookup: CDR1 SGHAT, CDR2 FQNNGV. With V trimmed by 5 bases and J by 4 bases, 9 bases remained unmatched. This CDR3 has 15 amino acids. The DNA of the CDR3 is TGTGCCAGCAGCCTCAGACAGGGGAGTTTCACTGAAGCTTTCTTT. It encodes CASSLRQGSFTEAFF.

The table lists this clonotype with many counts. V gene TRBV7-2 combines with J gene TRBJ2-1, with TRBD2 matching over 10 bases. This CDR3 is 14 amino acids long. V was pared by 5 bases and J by 6 bases, with 4 bases of the junction left unmatched. Germline CDR1 reads SGHTA; CDR2 reads FQGNSA. CDR3 residues: CASSAGTSANEQFF. The CDR3 DNA sequence: TGTGCCAGCAGCGCCGGGACTAGCGCCAATGAGCAGTTCTTC.

The V call is TRBV19, the J call TRBJ1-5; 10 bases align to TRBD1. J gave up 5 bases and V 5 bases, and 6 bases lay outside the gene matches. Germline V gene sequence: CDR1 LNHDA, CDR2 SQIVND (reference sequence). The CDR3 loop spans 15 amino acids. The CDR3 bases are TGTGCCAGTAGTGAGGACAGGGGGATGGATCAGCCCCAGCATTTT. Translation gives CASSEDRGMDQPQHF.

This clonotype was seen ten or more times. CDR3 sequence reads: CASSPAPSGKLFF. The CDR3 bases are TGTGCCAGCAGTCCCGCTCCTTCGGGGAAACTGTTTTTT. The rearrangement links TRBV27 to TRBJ1-4, with D unresolved. This CDR3 comprises 13 residues. CDR1 and CDR2 from the germline V gene are MNHEY and SMNVEV (reference sequence). V was pared by 5 bases and J by 11 bases, with 15 bases between.

A single count supports this clonotype. The chain uses TRBV6-1 and TRBJ1-3; D not certain. Germline V gene data show CDR1 as MNHNS and CDR2 as SASEGT. V lost 6 bases and J 2 bases, leaving 14 bases between the germline ends. The CDR3 length is 15 residues. The CDR3 spells CASRWGAGAGNTIYF. Written as DNA, the CDR3 is TGTGCCAGCAGGTGGGGAGCAGGTGCTGGAAACACCATATATTTT.

As DNA, the CDR3 is TGTGCCACGGGACAGAGCATGAACACTGAAGCTTTCTTT. Its translation: CATGQSMNTEAFF. The genes are TRBV10-3 and TRBJ1-1; 7 bases map to TRBD1. V lost 10 bases to trimming and J lost 0 bases; unmatched junction nucleotides: 5. Germline-derived CDR1 and CDR2 are ENHRY and SYGVKD. The length of the CDR3 is 13 residues.

In its sample, this clonotype was seen a few times. The rearrangement uses TRBV7-2 and TRBJ1-1; perhaps TRBD1 as D (6 bases). V was shortened by 5 bases and J by 14 bases, with 18 bases between the two germline ends. This CDR3 is built from 12 residues. Germline V gives CDR1 SGHTA, CDR2 FQGNSA. The CDR3 spells CASSKDRNPSFF. Written as DNA, the CDR3 is TGTGCCAGCAGCAAGGACAGAAACCCATCCTTCTTT.

The V and J genes are TRBV20-1 and TRBJ1-5; D remains ambiguous. V gave up 5 bases and J gave up 4 bases, with 9 bases separating them. This CDR3 spans 12 amino acids. Looked up from germline, CDR1 is DFQATT and CDR2 is SNEGSKA (reference sequence). The CDR3 protein is CSARPTNQPQHF. The CDR3 DNA sequence: TGCAGTGCTCGCCCGACTAATCAGCCCCAGCATTTT.

In this sample, this clonotype turned up many times. The rearrangement joins TRBV2 to TRBJ2-2; TRBD1 agrees at 7 bases. The CDR3 spans 15 residues. V dropped 4 bases and J dropped 5; count of bases not matched to a gene: 7. In germline, CDR1 is SNHLY, CDR2 FYNNEI. The CDR3 DNA is TGTGCCAGCAGTGGACACCTCAGGGGGACCGGGGAGCTGTTTTTT. This codes for CASSGHLRGTGELFF.

The chain combines TRBV20-1 with TRBJ2-7; D unclear. This CDR3 comprises 11 residues. Germline V CDR1 and CDR2: DFQATT, SNEGSKA (reference sequence). The V and J ends lost 0 bases and 6 bases respectively, with 6 bases between them. As DNA, the CDR3 is TGCAGTGCTAGAGATCCCTTCGAGCAGTACTTC. This sequence encodes CSARDPFEQYF.

In its sample, this clonotype was seen many times. The chain links TRBV12-3 or TRBV12-4 to TRBJ1-4, with TRBD1 matching over 7 bases. V lost 7 bases and J lost 4; bases outside the gene matches: 15. The CDR3 runs 17 residues. CDR3 nucleotides: TGTGCCAGCACCAATTCGGAAAGACAGGGAATTAATGAAAAACTGTTTTTT. This gives the protein CASTNSERQGINEKLFF.

This clonotype has at least ten counts. The CDR3 DNA reads TGCGCCAGCAGCTTTACTAGCGGGAGACTGGGCCTTAATGAGCAGTTCTTC. It encodes CASSFTSGRLGLNEQFF. The J gene is TRBJ2-1, the V gene TRBV5-1; 11 bases agree with TRBD2. Germline V lookup: CDR1 SGHRS, CDR2 YFSETQ. CDR3 length: 17 residues. J gave up 7 bases and V 2 bases, and 11 bases lay outside the gene matches.

Points on this clonotype: A much larger clone lies one base from this, so it may be a read error. The chain has TRBV12-3 or TRBV12-4 and TRBJ2-1, with 7 bases aligning to TRBD2. The CDR3 sequence is 16 residues long. After removal of 7 bases from V and 8 bases from J, the junction contained 17 bases not matched to a gene. The CDR3, as DNA: TGTGCCAGCATTCCCGGGGGAGGGAAGCCAAACGATGAGCAGTTCTTC. Translating it yields CASIPGGGKPNDEQFF.

This clonotype was counted only a few times. This chain uses TRBV7-9 with TRBJ2-7; 11 bases are a match to TRBD2. After removal of 8 bases from V and 0 bases from J, the junction contained 6 bases not matched to a gene. This CDR3 spans 15 amino acids. Germline V CDR1 and CDR2: SEHNR, FQNEAQ (reference sequence). The chain's CDR3 is CASEPSGRTSYEQYV. For the CDR3, the DNA is TGTGCCAGCGAACCTAGCGGGAGGACCTCCTACGAGCAGTACGTC.

This clonotype was observed a handful of times. The J gene is TRBJ2-2, the V gene TRBV6-2 or TRBV6-3; D unresolved. Germline V lookup: CDR1 MNHEY, CDR2 SVGEGT. This CDR3 contains 17 residues. V gave up 4 bases and J gave up 0 bases, with 15 bases separating them. The CDR3 DNA follows: TGTGCCAGCAGTTCTTACTACATAGACGCGAACACCGGGGAGCTGTTTTTT. Residues: CASSSYYIDANTGELFF.

There are many counts of this clonotype. The gene calls are TRBV7-6 and TRBJ1-2, with D uncertain. This CDR3 is built from 13 residues. Germline lookup yields CDR1 SGHVS and CDR2 FNYEAQ. Trimming took 5 bases from V and 2 from J, leaving 9 bases between them. In DNA form, the CDR3 reads TGTGCCAGCAGCGTGCGGGGAAACTATGGCTACACCTTC. This codes for CASSVRGNYGYTF.

This chain joins TRBV6-2 or TRBV6-3 and TRBJ2-7; D is undetermined. The germline V gene has CDR1 MNHEY and CDR2 SVGEGT. Trimming removed 6 bases at V and 3 bases at J, with 3 bases between. This CDR3 is 10 amino acids long. This CDR3 reads CASRNYEQYF. The DNA for the CDR3 is TGTGCCAGCAGAAACTACGAGCAGTACTTC.

This clonotype has only a few counts. The rearrangement joins TRBV7-3 to TRBJ1-2; D remains ambiguous. The germline V gene encodes CDR1 SGHTA and CDR2 FQGTGA. The V and J ends lost 2 bases and 0 bases respectively, with 10 bases between them. CDR3 size: 15 residues. CDR3 bases: TGTGCCAGCAGCTTATTCGGCGGGACTAACTATGGCTACACCTTC. It specifies CASSLFGGTNYGYTF.

The rearrangement uses TRBV5-4 and TRBJ2-5; D perhaps matches TRBD1 (6 bases). The CDR3 runs to 14 residues. Between the trimmed V and J ends, which lost 3 bases and 4 bases, there was a span of 13 bases. Germline values: CDR1 SGHNT, CDR2 YYREEE (reference sequence). CDR3 in amino acids: CASSYQGSIETQYF. CDR3 coding DNA: TGTGCCAGCAGCTACCAGGGGTCGATAGAGACCCAGTACTTC.

The sample holds many counts of this clonotype. The rearrangement links TRBV20-1 to TRBJ2-3; 7 bases are a match to TRBD2. Trimming at V came to 1 base and at J to 9 bases, leaving 1 base not matched to a gene. CDR1 and CDR2 from the germline V gene are DFQATT and SNEGSKA (reference sequence). CDR3 length: 11 residues. The CDR3: CSARASGTQYF. CDR3 DNA sequence: TGCAGTGCTAGAGCTAGCGGCACGCAGTATTTT.

The gene calls are TRBV7-2 and TRBJ2-1; 8 bases are a match to TRBD2. V was clipped by 6 bases and J by 8 bases; unmatched bases: 12. CDR3 length: 15 residues. Per the germline V gene, CDR1 is SGHTA and CDR2 is FQGNSA. CDR3 in DNA: TGTGCCAGCAGGGCCGGGACTAGTCTTCGGTATGAGCAGTTCTTC. It specifies CASRAGTSLRYEQFF.

The table lists this clonotype with many counts. V is TRBV7-8 and J is TRBJ2-5; D is unclear. CDR1 is SGHVS, CDR2 FQNEAQ, per germline. This CDR3 contains 15 residues. The germline V and J ends were trimmed by 4 bases and 2 bases, with 14 bases remaining between them. As DNA, the CDR3 is TGTGCCAGCAGCTCGCGCAGCTGGATTCAAGAGACCCAGTACTTC. Translated: CASSSRSWIQETQYF.

This clonotype was observed many times. The rearrangement joins TRBV12-3 or TRBV12-4 to TRBJ2-1, with 10 bases that match TRBD2. Losses at the gene ends were 5 bases for V and 8 bases for J; bases not matched to a gene: 9. The CDR3 is 15 amino acids. The CDR3 region is CASSVYASGGDEQFF. CDR3 DNA sequence: TGTGCCAGCAGTGTTTATGCTAGCGGGGGAGATGAGCAGTTCTTC.

This clonotype was counted many times. CDR3 region: CASTPGGGNTIYF. CDR3 nucleotides: TGTGCCAGCACCCCTGGGGGCGGAAACACCATATATTTT. V is TRBV25-1 and J is TRBJ1-3; D perhaps matches TRBD1 (6 bases). Trimming removed 7 bases from V and 4 bases from J, with 11 bases in between. The CDR3 extends over 13 amino acids. CDR1 and CDR2 from the germline V gene are MGHDK and SYGVNS.

This clonotype was detected a few times. The genes are TRBV6-2 or TRBV6-3 and TRBJ1-1; tentative D call: TRBD1 (6 bases). The CDR3 spans 15 residues. Germline CDR1 is MNHEY and CDR2 is SVGEGT. V lost 2 bases, J lost 6 bases, and 16 bases lay in between. CDR3 in amino acids: CASSYIRQVLPEAFF. The DNA for the CDR3 is TGTGCCAGCAGTTACATCAGACAGGTTCTGCCTGAAGCTTTCTTT.

This clonotype was seen repeatedly, ten times or more. The chain recombines TRBV11-2 with TRBJ2-7; 9 bases are a match to TRBD2. The CDR3 is made up of 15 amino acids. The germline V gene encodes CDR1 SGHAT and CDR2 FQNNGV. V lost 1 base, J lost 2 bases, and 3 bases stayed unmatched. Written as DNA, the CDR3 is TGTGCCAGCAGCTTAGGAGCTAGCGGGGCCTACGAGCAGTACGTC. Its protein is CASSLGASGAYEQYV.

This chain links TRBV6-5 with TRBJ2-2, with D unclear. V was trimmed by 0 bases and J by 0 bases, leaving 8 bases between them. From germline, CDR1 is MNHEY and CDR2 SVGAGI. The CDR3 has 16 residues. CDR3 in DNA: TGTGCCAGCAGTTACTCCTCGGCGGCGAACACCGGGGAGCTGTTTTTT. This sequence encodes CASSYSSAANTGELFF.

This clonotype has a count of ten or more. V and J are TRBV5-1 and TRBJ1-1; 7 bases are shared with TRBD1. V dropped 2 bases and J dropped 3; count of bases not matched to a gene: 1. This CDR3 spans 13 amino acids. Germline V gives CDR1 SGHRS, CDR2 YFSETQ. CDR3 in amino acids: CASSFGTDTEAFF. CDR3 nucleotide sequence: TGCGCCAGCAGCTTTGGGACAGACACTGAAGCTTTCTTT.